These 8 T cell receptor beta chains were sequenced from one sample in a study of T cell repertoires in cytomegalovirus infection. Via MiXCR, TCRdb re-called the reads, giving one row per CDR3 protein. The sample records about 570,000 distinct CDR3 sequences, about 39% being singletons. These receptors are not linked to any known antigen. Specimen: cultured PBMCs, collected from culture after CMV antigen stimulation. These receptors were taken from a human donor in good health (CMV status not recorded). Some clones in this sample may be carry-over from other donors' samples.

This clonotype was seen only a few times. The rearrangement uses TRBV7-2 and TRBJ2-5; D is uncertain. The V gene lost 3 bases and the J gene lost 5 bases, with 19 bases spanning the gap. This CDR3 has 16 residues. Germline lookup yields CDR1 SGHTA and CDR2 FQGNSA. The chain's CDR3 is CASSFGQLSVTETQYF. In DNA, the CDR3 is TGTGCCAGCAGCTTCGGGCAGCTTTCGGTGACTGAGACCCAGTACTTC.

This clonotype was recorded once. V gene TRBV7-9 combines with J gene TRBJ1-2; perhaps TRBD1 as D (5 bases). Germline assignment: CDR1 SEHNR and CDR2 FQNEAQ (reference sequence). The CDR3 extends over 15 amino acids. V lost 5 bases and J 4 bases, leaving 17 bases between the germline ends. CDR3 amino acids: CASSALQGRGYGYTF. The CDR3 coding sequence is TGTGCCAGCAGCGCCTTGCAGGGCCGAGGCTATGGCTACACCTTC.

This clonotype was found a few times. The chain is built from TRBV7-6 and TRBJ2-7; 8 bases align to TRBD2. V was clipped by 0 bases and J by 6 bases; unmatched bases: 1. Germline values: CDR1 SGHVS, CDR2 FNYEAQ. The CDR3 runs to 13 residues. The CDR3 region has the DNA TGTGCCAGCAGCTTAGCCGCGGGGGGCGAGCAGTACTTC. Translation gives CASSLAAGGEQYF. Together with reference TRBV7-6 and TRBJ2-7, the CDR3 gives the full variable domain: GAGVSQSPRYKVTKRGQDVALRCDPISGHVSLYWYRQALGQGPEFLTYFNYEAQQDKSGLPNDRFSAERPEGSISTLTIQRTEQRDSAMYRCASSLAAGGEQYFGPGTRLTVT.

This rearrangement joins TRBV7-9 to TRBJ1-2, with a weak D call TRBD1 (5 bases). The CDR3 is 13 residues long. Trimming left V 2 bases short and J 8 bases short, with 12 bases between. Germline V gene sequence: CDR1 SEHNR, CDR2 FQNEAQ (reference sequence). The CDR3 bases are TGTGCCAGCAGCTTACCCCCCACAGGAGGCTACACCTTC. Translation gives CASSLPPTGGYTF.

CDR3 region: CASSTRTGGSGNTIYF. The CDR3 region has the DNA TGTGCCAGCAGCACTAGAACAGGGGGGTCTGGAAACACCATATATTTT. This chain connects TRBV7-8 to TRBJ1-3; 8 bases are a match to TRBD1. The V and J ends lost 5 bases and 1 base, in that order; junction bases with no gene match: 7. The germline CDR1 and CDR2 sequences are SGHVS and FQNEAQ. CDR3 length equals 16 residues.

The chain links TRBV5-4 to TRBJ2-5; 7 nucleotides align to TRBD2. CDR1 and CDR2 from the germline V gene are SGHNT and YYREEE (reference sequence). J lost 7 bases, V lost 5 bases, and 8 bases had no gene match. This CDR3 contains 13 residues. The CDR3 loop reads CASRQTSSGTQYF. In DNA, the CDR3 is TGTGCCAGCAGACAGACTAGCTCTGGGACCCAGTACTTC.

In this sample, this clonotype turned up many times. DNA for the CDR3: TGTGCCAGCAGCCCACTTGGGGGGGGCATAAACACTGAAGCTTTCTTT. This codes for CASSPLGGGINTEAFF. The V call is TRBV7-8, the J call TRBJ1-1; a weak D match, TRBD1 (6 bases). The CDR3 contains 16 residues. V was shortened by 5 bases and J by 2 bases, with 18 bases between the two germline ends. The V gene's germline CDR1 is SGHVS and CDR2 FQNEAQ.

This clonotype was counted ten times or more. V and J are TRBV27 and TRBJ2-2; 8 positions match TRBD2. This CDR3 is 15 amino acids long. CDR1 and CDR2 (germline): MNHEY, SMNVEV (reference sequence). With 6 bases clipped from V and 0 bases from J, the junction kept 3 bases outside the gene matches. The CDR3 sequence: CASSRGGANTGELFF. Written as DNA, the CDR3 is TGTGCCAGCAGCCGGGGGGGGGCGAACACCGGGGAGCTGTTTTTT.